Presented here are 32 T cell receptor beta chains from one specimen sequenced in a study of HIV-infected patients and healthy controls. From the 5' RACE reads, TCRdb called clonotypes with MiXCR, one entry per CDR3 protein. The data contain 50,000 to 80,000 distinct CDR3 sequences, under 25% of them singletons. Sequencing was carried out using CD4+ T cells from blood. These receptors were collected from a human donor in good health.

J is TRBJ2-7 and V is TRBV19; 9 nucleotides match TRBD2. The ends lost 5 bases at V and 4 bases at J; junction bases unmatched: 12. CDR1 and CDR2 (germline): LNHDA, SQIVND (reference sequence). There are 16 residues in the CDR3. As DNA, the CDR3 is TGTGCCAGTAGTCTCCACAAGCGGGAGGCCCGTTACGAGCAGTACTTC. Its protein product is CASSLHKREARYEQYF.

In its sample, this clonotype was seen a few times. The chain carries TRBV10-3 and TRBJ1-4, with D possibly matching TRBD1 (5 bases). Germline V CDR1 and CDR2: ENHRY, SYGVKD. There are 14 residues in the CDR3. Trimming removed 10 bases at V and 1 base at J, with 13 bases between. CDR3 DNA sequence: TGTGCCACCCGAAGGGGAGGAACTAATGAAAAACTGTTTTTT. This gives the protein CATRRGGTNEKLFF.

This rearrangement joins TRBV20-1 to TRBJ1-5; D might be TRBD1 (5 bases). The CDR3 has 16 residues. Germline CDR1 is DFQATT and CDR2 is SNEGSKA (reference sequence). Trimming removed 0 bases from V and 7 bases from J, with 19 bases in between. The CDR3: CSARDPNGGGRQPQHF. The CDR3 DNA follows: TGCAGTGCTAGAGACCCCAATGGGGGGGGACGACAGCCCCAGCATTTT.

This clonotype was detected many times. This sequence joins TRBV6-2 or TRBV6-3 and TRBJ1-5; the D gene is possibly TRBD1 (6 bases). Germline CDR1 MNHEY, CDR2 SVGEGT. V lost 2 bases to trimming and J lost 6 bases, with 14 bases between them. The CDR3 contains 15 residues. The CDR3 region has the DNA TGTGCCAGCAGTTACACCGGGGGGGGCAGTCAGCCCCAGCATTTT. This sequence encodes CASSYTGGGSQPQHF.

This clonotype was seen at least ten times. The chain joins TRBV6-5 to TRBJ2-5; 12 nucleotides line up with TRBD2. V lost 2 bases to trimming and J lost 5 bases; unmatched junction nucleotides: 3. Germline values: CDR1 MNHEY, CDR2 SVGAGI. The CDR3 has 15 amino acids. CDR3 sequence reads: CASSYGTSGRETQYF. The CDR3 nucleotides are TGTGCCAGCAGTTACGGGACTAGCGGGCGTGAGACCCAGTACTTC.

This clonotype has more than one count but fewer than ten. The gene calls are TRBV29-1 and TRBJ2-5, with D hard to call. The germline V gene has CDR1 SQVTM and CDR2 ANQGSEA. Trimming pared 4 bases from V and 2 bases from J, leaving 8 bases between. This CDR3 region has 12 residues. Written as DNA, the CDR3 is TGCAGCGTTGTTAGGAGTCAAGAGACCCAGTACTTC. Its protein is CSVVRSQETQYF.

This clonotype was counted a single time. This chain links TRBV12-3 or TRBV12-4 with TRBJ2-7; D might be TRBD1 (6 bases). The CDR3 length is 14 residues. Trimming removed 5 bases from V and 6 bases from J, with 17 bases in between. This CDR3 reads CASSQQGTSREQYF. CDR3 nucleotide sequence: TGTGCCAGCAGTCAACAGGGCACTAGTCGCGAGCAGTACTTC.

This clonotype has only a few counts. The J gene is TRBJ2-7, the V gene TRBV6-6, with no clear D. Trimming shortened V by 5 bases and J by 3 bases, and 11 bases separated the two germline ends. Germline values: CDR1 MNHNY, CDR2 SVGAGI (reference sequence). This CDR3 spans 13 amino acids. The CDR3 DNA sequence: TGTGCCAGCAGTCCCCCGGACGGCTACGAGCAGTACTTC. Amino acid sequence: CASSPPDGYEQYF.

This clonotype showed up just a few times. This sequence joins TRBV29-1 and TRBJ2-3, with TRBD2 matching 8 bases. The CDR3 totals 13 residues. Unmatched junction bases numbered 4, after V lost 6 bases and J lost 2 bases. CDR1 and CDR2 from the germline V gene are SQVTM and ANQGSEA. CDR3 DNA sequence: TGCAGCGTGGGGACTAGAGCCACAGATACGCAGTATTTT. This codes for CSVGTRATDTQYF.

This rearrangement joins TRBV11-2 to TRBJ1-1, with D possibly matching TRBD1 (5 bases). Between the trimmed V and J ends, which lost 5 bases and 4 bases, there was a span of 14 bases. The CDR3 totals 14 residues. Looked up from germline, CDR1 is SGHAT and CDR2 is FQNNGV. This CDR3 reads CASSRERGVTEAFF. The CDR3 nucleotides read TGTGCCAGCAGCCGCGAGCGGGGGGTCACTGAAGCTTTCTTT. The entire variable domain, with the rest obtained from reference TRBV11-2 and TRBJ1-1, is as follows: EAGVAQSPRYKIIEKRQSVAFWCNPISGHATLYWYQQILGQGPKLLIQFQNNGVVDDSQLPKDRFSAERLKGVDSTLKIQPAKLEDSAVYLCASSRERGVTEAFFGQGTRLTVV.

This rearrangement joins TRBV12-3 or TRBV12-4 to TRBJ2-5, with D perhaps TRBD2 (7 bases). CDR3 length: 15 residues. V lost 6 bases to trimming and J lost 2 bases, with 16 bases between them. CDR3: CASSPIGGVQETQYF. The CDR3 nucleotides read TGTGCCAGCAGCCCCATAGGGGGGGTACAAGAGACCCAGTACTTC.

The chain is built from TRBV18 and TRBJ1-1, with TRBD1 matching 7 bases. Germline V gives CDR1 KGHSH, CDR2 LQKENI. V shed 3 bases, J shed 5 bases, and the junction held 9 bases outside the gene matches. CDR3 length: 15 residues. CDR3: CASSPQTGTFTEAFF. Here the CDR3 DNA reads TGTGCCAGCTCACCCCAGACAGGGACGTTTACTGAAGCTTTCTTT.

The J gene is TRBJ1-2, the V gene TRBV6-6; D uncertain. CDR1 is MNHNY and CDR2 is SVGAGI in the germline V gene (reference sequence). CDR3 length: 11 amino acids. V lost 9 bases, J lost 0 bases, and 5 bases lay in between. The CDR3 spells CASSTNYGYTF. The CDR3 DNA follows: TGTGCCAGTTCTACTAACTATGGCTACACCTTC.

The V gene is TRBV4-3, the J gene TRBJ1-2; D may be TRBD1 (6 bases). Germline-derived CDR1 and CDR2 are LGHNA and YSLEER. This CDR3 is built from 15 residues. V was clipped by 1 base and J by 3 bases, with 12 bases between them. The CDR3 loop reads CASSQAQAGDYGYTF. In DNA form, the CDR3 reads TGCGCCAGCAGCCAAGCTCAAGCAGGGGACTATGGCTACACCTTC.

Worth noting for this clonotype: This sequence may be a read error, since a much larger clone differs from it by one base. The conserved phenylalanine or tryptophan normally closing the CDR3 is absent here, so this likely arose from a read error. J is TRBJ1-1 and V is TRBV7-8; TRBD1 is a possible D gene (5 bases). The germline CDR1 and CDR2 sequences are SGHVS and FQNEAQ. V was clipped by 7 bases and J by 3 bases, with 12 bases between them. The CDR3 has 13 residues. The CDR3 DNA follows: TGTGCCAGCACCGTCGGAGGGGACACTGAAGCTTTCTCT. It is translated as CASTVGGDTEAFS.

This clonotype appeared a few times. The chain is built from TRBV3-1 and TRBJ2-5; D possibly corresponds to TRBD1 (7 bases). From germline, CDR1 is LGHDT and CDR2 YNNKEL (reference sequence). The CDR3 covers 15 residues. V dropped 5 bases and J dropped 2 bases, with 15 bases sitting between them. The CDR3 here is CASSSRGAAQETQYF. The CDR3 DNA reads TGTGCCAGCAGCTCCAGGGGGGCTGCTCAAGAGACCCAGTACTTC.

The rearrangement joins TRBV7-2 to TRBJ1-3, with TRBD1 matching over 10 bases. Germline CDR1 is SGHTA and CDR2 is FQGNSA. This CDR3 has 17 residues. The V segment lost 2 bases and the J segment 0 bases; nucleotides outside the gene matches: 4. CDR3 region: CASSLRGTGDSGNTIYF. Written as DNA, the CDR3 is TGTGCCAGCAGCTTACGGGGGACAGGGGACTCTGGAAACACCATATATTTT.

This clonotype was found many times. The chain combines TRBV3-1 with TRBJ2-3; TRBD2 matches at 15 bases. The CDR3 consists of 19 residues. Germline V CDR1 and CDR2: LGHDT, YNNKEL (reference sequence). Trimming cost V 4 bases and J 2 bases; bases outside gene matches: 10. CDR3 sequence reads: CASSPGLAGGNPYTDTQYF. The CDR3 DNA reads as TGTGCCAGCAGCCCGGGACTAGCGGGGGGAAATCCCTACACAGATACGCAGTATTTT.

In DNA form, the CDR3 reads TGCAGTGCTACGACAGGGGTCGATCAGCCCCAGCATTTT. The encoded protein is CSATTGVDQPQHF. The rearrangement joins TRBV20-1 to TRBJ1-5; 8 bases are a match to TRBD1. This CDR3 region has 13 residues. CDR1 and CDR2 (germline): DFQATT, SNEGSKA (reference sequence). Trimming at V came to 4 bases and at J to 5 bases, leaving 4 bases not matched to a gene.

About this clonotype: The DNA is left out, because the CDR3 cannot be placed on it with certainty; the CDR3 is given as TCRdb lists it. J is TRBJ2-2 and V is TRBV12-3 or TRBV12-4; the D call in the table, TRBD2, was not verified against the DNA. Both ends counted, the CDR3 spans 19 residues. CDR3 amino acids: CASSFVPAGVFISPGELFF.

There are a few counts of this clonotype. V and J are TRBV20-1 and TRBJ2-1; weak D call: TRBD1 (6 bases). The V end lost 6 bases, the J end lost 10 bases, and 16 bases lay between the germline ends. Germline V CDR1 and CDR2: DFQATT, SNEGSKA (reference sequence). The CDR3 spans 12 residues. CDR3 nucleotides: TGCAGTGCATCGGACAGAAGGCCCGAGCAGTTCTTC. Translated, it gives CSASDRRPEQFF.

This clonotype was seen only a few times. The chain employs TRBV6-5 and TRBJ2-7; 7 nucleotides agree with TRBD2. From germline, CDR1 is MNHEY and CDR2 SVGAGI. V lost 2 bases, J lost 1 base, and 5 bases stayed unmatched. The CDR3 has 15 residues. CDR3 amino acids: CASSYDAGVSYEQYF. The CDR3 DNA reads TGTGCCAGCAGTTACGATGCGGGAGTTTCCTACGAGCAGTACTTC.

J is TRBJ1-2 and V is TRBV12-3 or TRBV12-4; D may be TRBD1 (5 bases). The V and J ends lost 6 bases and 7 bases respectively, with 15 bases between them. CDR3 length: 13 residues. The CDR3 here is CASSPGTASGYTF. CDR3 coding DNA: TGTGCCAGCAGCCCAGGGACGGCTAGTGGCTACACCTTC.

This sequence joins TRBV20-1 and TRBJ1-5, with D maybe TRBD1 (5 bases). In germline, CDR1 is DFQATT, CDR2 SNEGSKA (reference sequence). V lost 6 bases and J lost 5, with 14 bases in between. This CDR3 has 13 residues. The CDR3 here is CSATKDTYQPQHF. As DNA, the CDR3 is TGCAGTGCCACCAAGGACACCTATCAGCCCCAGCATTTT.

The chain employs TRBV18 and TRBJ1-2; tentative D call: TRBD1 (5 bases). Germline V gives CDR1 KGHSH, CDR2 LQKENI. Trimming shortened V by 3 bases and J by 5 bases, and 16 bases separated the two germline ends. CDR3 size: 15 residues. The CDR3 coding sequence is TGTGCCAGCTCACCCTTAAGAGGGGTGGCGTATGGCTACACCTTC. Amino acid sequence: CASSPLRGVAYGYTF.

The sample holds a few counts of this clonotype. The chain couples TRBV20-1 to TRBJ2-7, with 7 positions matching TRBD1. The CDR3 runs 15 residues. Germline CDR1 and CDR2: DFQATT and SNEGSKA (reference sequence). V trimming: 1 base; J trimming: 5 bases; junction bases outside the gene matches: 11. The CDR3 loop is CSARGQRQGKHEQYF. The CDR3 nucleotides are TGCAGTGCTAGAGGGCAGAGACAGGGTAAACACGAGCAGTACTTC.

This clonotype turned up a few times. The chain's CDR3 is CASSPVNSPLHF. The CDR3 bases are TGTGCCAGCTCACCGGTGAATTCACCCCTCCACTTT. The rearrangement links TRBV18 to TRBJ1-6; D is unclear. This CDR3 comprises 12 residues. Germline V lookup: CDR1 KGHSH, CDR2 LQKENI. V dropped 3 bases and J dropped 7 bases, with 4 bases sitting between them.

The CDR3 DNA follows: TGTGCCAGCGTGGAAACGGGGTTAGATACGCAGTATTTT. This encodes CASVETGLDTQYF. The chain links TRBV6-2 or TRBV6-3 to TRBJ2-3, with TRBD2 as a possible D gene (5 bases). V was clipped by 8 bases and J by 5 bases, with 14 bases between them. This CDR3 is 13 amino acids long. Germline V CDR1 and CDR2: MNHEY, SVGEGT.

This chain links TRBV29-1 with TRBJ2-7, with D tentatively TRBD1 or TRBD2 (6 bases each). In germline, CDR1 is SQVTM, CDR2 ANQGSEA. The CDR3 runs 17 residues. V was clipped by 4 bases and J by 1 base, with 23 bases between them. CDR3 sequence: CSVVVFGGTKPSYEQYF. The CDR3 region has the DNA TGCAGCGTTGTAGTCTTCGGCGGGACAAAACCTTCCTACGAGCAGTACTTC.

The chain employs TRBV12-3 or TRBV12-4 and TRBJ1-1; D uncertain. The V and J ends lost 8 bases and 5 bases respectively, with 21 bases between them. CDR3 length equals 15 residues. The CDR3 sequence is CASCLPRPEGTEAFF. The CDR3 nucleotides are TGTGCCAGCTGCCTACCGAGACCCGAGGGAACTGAAGCTTTCTTT.

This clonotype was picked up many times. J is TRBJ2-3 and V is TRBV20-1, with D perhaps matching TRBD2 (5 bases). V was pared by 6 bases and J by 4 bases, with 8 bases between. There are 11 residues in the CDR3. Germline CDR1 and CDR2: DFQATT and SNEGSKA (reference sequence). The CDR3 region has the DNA TGCAGTGCCCATAGCGCAGATACGCAGTATTTT. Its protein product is CSAHSADTQYF.

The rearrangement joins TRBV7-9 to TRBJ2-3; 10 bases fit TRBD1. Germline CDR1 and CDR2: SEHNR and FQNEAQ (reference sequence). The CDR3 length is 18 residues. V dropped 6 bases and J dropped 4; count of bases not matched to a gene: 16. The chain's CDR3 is CASSRQGAVFRGADTQYF. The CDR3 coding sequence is TGTGCCAGCAGTCGACAGGGGGCGGTCTTCCGGGGGGCAGATACGCAGTATTTT. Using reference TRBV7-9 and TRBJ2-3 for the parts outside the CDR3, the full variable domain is DTGVSQNPRHKITKRGQNVTFRCDPISEHNRLYWYRQTLGQGPEFLTYFQNEAQLEKSRLLSDRFSAERPKGSFSTLEIQRTEQGDSAMYLCASSRQGAVFRGADTQYFGPGTRLTVL.